Given below is one T cell receptor (beta chain) in context. The CDR3 extends over 14 amino acids. Trimming shortened V by 6 bases and J by 5 bases, and 16 bases separated the two germline ends. Germline assignment: CDR1 ENHRY and CDR2 SYGVKD. This specimen comes from a study of T cell changes during pregnancy in multiple sclerosis. Clones were sequenced by immunoSEQ multiplex PCR, and TCRdb holds only the in-frame ones, with some missing. This sample has about 93,000 clones, with approximately 92% found just once. The source is a female donor with multiple sclerosis, enrolled in a pregnancy study. The material sequenced was peripheral blood, taken after pregnancy. The chain uses TRBV10-3 and TRBJ1-2, with D possibly TRBD1 on 5 matching bases. CDR3: CAISGIDSNYGYTF. The CDR3 DNA reads as TGTGCCATCAGCGGAATAGACAGCAATTATGGCTACACCTTC.